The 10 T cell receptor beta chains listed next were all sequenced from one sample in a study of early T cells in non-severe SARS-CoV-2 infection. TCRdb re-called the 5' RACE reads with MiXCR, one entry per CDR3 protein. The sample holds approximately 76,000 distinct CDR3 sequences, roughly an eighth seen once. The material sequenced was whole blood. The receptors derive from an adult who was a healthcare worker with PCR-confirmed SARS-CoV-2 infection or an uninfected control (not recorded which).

This chain's CDR3 is CASSSDRGRNEQFF. DNA of the CDR3: TGTGCCAGCAGCTCGGACAGGGGAAGGAATGAGCAGTTCTTC. The J gene is TRBJ2-1, the V gene TRBV7-2; 9 nucleotides line up with TRBD1. The trim removed 4 bases at V and 7 bases at J, leaving 5 bases unmatched. Germline V lookup: CDR1 SGHTA, CDR2 FQGNSA. The CDR3 runs 14 residues.

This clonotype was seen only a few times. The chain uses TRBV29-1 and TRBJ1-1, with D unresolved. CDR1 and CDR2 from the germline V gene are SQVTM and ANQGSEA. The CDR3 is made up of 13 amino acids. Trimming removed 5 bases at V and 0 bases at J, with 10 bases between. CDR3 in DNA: TGCAGCGTTACCACAAACTTGAACACTGAAGCTTTCTTT. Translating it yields CSVTTNLNTEAFF.

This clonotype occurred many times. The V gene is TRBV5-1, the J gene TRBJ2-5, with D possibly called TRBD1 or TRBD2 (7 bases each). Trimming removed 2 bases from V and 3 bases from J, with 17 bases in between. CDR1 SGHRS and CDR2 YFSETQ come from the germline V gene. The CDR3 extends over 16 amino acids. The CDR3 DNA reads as TGCGCCAGCAGCTTACGGGGGAGGGACAGAAAAGAGACCCAGTACTTC. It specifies CASSLRGRDRKETQYF.

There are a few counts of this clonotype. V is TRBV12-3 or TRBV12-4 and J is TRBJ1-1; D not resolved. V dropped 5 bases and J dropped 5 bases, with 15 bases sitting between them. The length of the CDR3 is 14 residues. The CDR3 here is CASSLQGGGTEAFF. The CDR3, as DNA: TGTGCCAGCAGTCTTCAAGGAGGAGGAACTGAAGCTTTCTTT.

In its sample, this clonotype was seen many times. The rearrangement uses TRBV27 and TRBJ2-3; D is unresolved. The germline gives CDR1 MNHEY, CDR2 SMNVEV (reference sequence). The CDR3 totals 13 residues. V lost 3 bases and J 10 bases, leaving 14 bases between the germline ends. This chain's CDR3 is CASSLTGRSAQYF. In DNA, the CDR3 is TGTGCCAGCAGTTTGACGGGCCGTAGTGCGCAGTATTTT.

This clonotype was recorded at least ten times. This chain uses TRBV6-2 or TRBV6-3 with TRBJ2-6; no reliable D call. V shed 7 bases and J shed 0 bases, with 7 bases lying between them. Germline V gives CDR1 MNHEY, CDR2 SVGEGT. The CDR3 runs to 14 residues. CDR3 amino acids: CASNQYSGANVLTF. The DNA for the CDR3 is TGTGCCAGCAATCAATACTCTGGGGCCAACGTCCTGACTTTC.

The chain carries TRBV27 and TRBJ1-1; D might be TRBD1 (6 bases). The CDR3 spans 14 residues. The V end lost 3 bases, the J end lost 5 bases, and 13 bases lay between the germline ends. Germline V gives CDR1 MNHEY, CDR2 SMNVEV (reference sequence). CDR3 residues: CASSLGPQGTEAFF. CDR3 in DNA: TGTGCCAGCAGTTTGGGACCGCAGGGGACTGAAGCTTTCTTT.

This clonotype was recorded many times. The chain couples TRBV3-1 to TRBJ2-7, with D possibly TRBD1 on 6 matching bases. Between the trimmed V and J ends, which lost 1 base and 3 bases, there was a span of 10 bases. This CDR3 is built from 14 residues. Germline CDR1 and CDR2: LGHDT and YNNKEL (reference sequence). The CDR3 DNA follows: TGTGCCAGCAGCCAAGTGAACAGGGACTACGAGCAGTACTTC. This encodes CASSQVNRDYEQYF.

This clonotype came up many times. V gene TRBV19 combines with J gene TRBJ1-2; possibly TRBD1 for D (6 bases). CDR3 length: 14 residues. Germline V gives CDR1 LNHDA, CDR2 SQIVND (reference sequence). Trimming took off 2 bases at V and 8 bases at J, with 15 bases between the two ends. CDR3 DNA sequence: TGTGCCAGTAGTATACCCAGCAGGGGTGGAGGCTACACCTTC. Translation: CASSIPSRGGGYTF.

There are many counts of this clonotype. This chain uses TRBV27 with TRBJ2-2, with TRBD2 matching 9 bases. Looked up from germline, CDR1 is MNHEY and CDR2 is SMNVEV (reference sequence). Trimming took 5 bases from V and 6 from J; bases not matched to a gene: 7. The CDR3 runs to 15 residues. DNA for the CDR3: TGTGCCAGCAGTCCCCTCGCGGGAGGGCCCGGGGAGCTGTTTTTT. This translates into CASSPLAGGPGELFF.